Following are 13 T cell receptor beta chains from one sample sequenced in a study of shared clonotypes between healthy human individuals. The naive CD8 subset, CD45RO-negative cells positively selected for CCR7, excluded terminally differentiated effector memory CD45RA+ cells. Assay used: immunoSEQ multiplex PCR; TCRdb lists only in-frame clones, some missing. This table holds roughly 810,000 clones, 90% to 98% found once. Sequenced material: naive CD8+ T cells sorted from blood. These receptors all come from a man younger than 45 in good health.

The CDR3 is CASSLSSSGHNEQFF. The CDR3 DNA follows: TGCGCCAGCAGCTTGTCTTCTAGCGGGCACAATGAGCAGTTCTTC. This sequence joins TRBV5-1 and TRBJ2-1; 8 bases align to TRBD2. This CDR3 spans 15 amino acids. V dropped 1 base and J dropped 5; count of bases not matched to a gene: 5. Germline V gene lookup returns CDR1 SGHRS and CDR2 YFSETQ.

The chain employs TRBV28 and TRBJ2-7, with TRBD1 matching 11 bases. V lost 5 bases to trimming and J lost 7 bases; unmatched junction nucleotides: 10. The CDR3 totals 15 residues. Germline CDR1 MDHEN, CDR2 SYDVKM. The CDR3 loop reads CASSRGTGGKGEQYF. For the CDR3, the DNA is TGTGCCAGCAGTAGAGGGACAGGGGGAAAAGGAGAGCAGTACTTC.

The CDR3 is CASSPGLAGYEQYF. Written as DNA, the CDR3 is TGCGCCAGCAGCCCGGGACTAGCGGGATACGAGCAGTACTTC. V usage is TRBV5-1 and J usage is TRBJ2-7; 13 bases match TRBD2. The germline CDR1 and CDR2 sequences are SGHRS and YFSETQ. The CDR3 consists of 14 residues. The trim removed 4 bases at V and 4 bases at J, leaving 2 bases unmatched.

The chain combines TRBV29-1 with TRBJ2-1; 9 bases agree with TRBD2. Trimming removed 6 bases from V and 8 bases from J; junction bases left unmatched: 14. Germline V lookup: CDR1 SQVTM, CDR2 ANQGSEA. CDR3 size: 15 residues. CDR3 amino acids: CSVLILAGSSHEQFF. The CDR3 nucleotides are TGCAGCGTCCTTATTCTAGCGGGGTCTTCCCATGAGCAGTTCTTC.

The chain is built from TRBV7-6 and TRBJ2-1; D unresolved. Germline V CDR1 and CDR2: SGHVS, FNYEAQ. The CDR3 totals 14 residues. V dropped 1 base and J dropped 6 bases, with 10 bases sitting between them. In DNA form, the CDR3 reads TGTGCCAGCAGCTTAGAGGGTTGGAGCAATGAGCAGTTCTTC. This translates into CASSLEGWSNEQFF.

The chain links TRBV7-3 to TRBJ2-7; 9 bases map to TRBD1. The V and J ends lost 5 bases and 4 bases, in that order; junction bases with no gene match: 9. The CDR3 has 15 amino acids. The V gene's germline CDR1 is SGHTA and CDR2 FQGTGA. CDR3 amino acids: CASSLGTGSIYEQYF. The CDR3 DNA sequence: TGTGCCAGCAGCCTTGGGACAGGGAGTATTTACGAGCAGTACTTC.

CDR3 sequence reads: CASSLPEDPTDTQYF. In DNA, the CDR3 is TGTGCCAGCAGCCTCCCGGAGGACCCCACAGATACGCAGTATTTT. The genes are TRBV6-6 and TRBJ2-3; tentatively, D is TRBD2 (5 bases). The V and J ends lost 6 bases and 2 bases respectively, with 15 bases between them. The CDR3 sequence is 15 residues long. Per germline, CDR1 MNHNY and CDR2 SVGAGI (reference sequence).

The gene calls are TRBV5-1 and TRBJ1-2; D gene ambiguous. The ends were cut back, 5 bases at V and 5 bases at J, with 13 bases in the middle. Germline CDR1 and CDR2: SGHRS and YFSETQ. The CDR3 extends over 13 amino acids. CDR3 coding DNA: TGCGCCAGCAGTGGCGAGACGTTATATGGCTACACCTTC. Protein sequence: CASSGETLYGYTF. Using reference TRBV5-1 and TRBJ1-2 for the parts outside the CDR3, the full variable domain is KAGVTQTPRYLIKTRGQQVTLSCSPISGHRSVSWYQQTPGQGLQFLFEYFSETQRNKGNFPGRFSGRQFSNSRSEMNVSTLELGDSALYLCASSGETLYGYTFGSGTRLTVV.

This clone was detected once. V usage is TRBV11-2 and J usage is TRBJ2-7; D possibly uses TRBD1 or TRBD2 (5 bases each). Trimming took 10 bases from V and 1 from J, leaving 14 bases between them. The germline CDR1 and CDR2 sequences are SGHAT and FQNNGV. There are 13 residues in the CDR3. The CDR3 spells CATWGKPSYEQYF. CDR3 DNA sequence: TGTGCCACTTGGGGGAAACCTTCCTACGAGCAGTACTTC.

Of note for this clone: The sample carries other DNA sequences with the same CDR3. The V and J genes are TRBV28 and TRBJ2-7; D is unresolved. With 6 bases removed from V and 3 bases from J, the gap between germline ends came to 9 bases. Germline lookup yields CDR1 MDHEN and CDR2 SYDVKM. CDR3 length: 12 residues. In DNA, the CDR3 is TGTGCCAGCAGCTTCTACAGCTACGAGCAGTACTTC. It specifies CASSFYSYEQYF.

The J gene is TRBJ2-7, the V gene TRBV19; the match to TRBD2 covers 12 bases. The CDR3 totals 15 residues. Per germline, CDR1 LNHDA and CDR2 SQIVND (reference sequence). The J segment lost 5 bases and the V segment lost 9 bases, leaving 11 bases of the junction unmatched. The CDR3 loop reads CASTPTSGSLHEQYF. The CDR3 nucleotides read TGTGCCAGCACTCCGACTAGCGGGAGTTTACACGAGCAGTACTTC. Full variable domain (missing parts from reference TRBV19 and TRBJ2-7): DGGITQSPKYLFRKEGQNVTLSCEQNLNHDAMYWYRQDPGQGLRLIYYSQIVNDFQKGDIAEGYSVSREKKESFPLTVTSAQKNPTAFYLCASTPTSGSLHEQYFGPGTRLTVT.

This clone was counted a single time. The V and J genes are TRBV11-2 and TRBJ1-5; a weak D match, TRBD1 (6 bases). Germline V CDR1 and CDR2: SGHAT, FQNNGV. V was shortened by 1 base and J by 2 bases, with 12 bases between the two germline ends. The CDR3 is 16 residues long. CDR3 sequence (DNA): TGTGCCAGCAGCTTAGGACAGAACAGGGGCAATCAGCCCCAGCATTTT. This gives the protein CASSLGQNRGNQPQHF.

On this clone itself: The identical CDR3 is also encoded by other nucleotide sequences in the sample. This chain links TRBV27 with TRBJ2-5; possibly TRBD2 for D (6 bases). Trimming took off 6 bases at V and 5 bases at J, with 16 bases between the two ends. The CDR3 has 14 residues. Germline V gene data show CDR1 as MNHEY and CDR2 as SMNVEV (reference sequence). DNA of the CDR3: TGTGCCAGCAGCCTCCTGGGGGGTGGGGAGACCCAGTACTTC. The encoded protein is CASSLLGGGETQYF.